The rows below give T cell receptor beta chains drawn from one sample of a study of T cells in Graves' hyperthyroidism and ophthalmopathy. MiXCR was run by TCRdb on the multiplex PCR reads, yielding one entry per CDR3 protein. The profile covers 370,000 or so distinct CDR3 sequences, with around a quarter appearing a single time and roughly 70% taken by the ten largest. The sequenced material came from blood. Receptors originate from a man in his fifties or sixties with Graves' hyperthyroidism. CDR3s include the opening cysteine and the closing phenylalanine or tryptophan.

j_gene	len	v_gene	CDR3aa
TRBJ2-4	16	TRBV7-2	CASSSSSALAKNIQYF
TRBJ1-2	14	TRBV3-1	CASSPRNREYGYTF
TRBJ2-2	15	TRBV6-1	CASSEKNWNTGELFF
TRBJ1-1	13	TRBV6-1	CASSEWGNAEAFF
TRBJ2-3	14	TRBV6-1	CASRSSGRTDTQYF
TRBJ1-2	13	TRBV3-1	CASSQAQHYGYTF
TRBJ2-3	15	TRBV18	CASSRGLAGVDTQYF
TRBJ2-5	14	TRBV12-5	CASARPAVQETQYF
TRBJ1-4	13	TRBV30	CACCLETKEKLFF
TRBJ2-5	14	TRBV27	CASSSTTGQETQYF
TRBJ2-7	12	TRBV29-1	CSVEGEEREQYF
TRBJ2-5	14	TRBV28	CASATKNDQETQYF
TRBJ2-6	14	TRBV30	CAWSLGPGANVLTF
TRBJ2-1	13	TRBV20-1	CSASDQGYNEQFF
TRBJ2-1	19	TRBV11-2	CASSLDRSGLAGSWDEQFF
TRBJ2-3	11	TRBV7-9	CASSNSSTQYF
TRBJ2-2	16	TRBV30	CAWAGLAGRLSGELFF
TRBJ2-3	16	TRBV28	CASSLPGRGRGDTQYF
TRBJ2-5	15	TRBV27	CASSSVMAGKETQYF
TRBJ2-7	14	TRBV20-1	CSASRGLVAYEQYF
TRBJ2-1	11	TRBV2	CASGGYNEQFF
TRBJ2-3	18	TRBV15	CATSRGLGQGPLTDTQYF
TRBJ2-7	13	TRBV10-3	CAIRGQPNYEQYF
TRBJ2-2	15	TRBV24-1	CATSDALRVTGELFF
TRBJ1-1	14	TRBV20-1	CSARAGTGWTEAFF
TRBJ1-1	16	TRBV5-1	CASSLKPGGSGTEAFF
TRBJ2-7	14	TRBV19	CASSIVGHTYEQYF
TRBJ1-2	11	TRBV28	CASSTYYGYTF
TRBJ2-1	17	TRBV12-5	CASGLARTSGKYNEQFF
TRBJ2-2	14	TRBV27	CASSLSYGTGELFF
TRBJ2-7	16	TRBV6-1	CASSVSAGGVSYEQYF